The source of this T cell receptor beta chain is a study of CD8 T cells in ankylosing spondylitis. Overall study findings and caveats: A TCR beta motif made of roughly eight highly homologous variants seemed typical of ankylosing spondylitis blood. Disease-linked clones were reportedly significantly enriched in matched ankylosing spondylitis synovial fluid. Clones linked with disease were CD8+ and fairly uncommon in the peripheral blood. In reactive arthritis synovial fluid and blood, some motif variants had been reported before.

Libraries of TCR beta came from quantitative 5'-RACE with molecular barcodes. TCRdb analysed the 5' RACE reads with MiXCR anew, one entry per CDR3 protein. Of approximately 500,000 distinct CDR3 sequences listed, roughly an eighth are singletons. Germline CDR1 is SGHRS and CDR2 is YFSETQ. This CDR3 has 15 amino acids. The trim removed 1 base at V and 3 bases at J, leaving 3 bases unmatched. This clonotype was seen many times. What it binds is not known. The chain employs TRBV5-1 and TRBJ2-7; TRBD2 matches 11 bases. The sequence was collected from a male donor with ankylosing spondylitis. Sequenced sample: blood, either unsorted or a sorted T cell fraction (not recorded which). CDR3 protein: CASSLSTSGSYEQYF. CDR3 bases: TGCGCCAGCAGCTTGAGTACTAGCGGGAGCTACGAGCAGTACTTC. Combining the CDR3 with reference TRBV5-1 and TRBJ2-7 gives the whole variable domain KAGVTQTPRYLIKTRGQQVTLSCSPISGHRSVSWYQQTPGQGLQFLFEYFSETQRNKGNFPGRFSGRQFSNSRSEMNVSTLELGDSALYLCASSLSTSGSYEQYFGPGTRLTVT.